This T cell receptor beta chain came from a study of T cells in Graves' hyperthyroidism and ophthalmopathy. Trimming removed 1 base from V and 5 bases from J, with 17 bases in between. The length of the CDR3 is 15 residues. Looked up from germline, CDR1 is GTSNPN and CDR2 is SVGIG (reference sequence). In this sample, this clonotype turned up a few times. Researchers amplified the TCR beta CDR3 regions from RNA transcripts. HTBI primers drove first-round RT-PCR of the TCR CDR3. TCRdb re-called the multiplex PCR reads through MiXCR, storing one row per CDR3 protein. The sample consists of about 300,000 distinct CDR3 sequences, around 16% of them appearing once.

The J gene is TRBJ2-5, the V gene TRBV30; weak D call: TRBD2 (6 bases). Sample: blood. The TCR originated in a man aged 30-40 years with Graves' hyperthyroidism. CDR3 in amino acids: CAWSAGGALGETQYF. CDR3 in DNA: TGTGCCTGGAGTGCCGGGGGAGCGCTCGGGGAGACCCAGTACTTC.